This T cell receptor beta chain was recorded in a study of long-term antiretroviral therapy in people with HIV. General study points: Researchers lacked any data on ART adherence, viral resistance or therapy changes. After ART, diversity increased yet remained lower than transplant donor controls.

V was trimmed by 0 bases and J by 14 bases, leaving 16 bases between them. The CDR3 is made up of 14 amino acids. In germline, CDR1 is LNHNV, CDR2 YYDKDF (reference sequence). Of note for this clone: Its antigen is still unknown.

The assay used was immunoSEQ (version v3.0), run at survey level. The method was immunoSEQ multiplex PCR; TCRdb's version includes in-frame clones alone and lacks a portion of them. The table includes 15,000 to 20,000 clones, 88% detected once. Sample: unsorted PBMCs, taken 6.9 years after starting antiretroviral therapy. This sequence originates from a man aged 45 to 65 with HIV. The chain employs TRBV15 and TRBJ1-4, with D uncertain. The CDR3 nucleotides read TGTGCCACCAGCAGAGAGACGTCCATGAAGAGTCTGTTTTTT. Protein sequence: CATSRETSMKSLFF.